This is a list of T cell receptor beta chains from one sample in a study of T cell responses to AZD1222 COVID-19 vaccine. Profiled with immunoSEQ multiplex PCR; TCRdb holds only in-frame clones, not every one. The sample shows about 100,000 clones, about 83% of them seen only once. The source was peripheral blood, collected on day 0 of AZD1222 vaccination. These receptors all come from an adult in good health. The CDR3 runs from the conserved cysteine through the conserved F or W. Each record gives: clone size, J gene, V gene, D gene, CDR3 protein, CDR3 DNA. The D gene is left open where the match is weak. Size is omitted from some rows. Given values are once, few, many or a class for expanded clones.

>-|TRBJ2-5|TRBV11-2|-
CASSPVGGSRETQYF
TGTGCCAGCAGCCCCGTGGGGGGCTCGAGAGAGACCCAGTACTTC
>once|TRBJ2-7|TRBV5-1|TRBD2
CASKSAGGPYEQYF
TGCGCCAGCAAGTCTGCGGGAGGCCCCTACGAGCAGTACTTC
>-|TRBJ2-1|TRBV7-2|-
CASSLVGESYNEQFF
TGTGCCAGCAGCTTAGTGGGGGAGTCCTACAATGAGCAGTTCTTC
>-|TRBJ1-5|TRBV19|-
CASSTAETVNQPQHF
TGTGCCAGTAGTACCGCAGAGACGGTGAATCAGCCCCAGCATTTT
>-|TRBJ2-3|TRBV9|-
CASSVMATDTQYF
TGTGCCAGCAGCGTAATGGCCACAGATACGCAGTATTTT
>-|TRBJ1-1|TRBV6-1|-
CASSEAGFLMNTEAFF
TGTGCCAGCAGTGAAGCAGGGTTCCTTATGAACACTGAAGCTTTCTTT
>-|TRBJ2-2|TRBV30|-
CASLSGVGGPNTGELFF
TGTGCCTCCTTATCGGGAGTGGGCGGGCCGAACACCGGGGAGCTGTTTTTT
>-|TRBJ2-6|TRBV29-1|-
CSVEAVQYSGANVLTF
TGCAGCGTTGAAGCTGTGCAGTACTCTGGGGCCAACGTCCTGACTTTC
>-|TRBJ1-2|TRBV11-3|TRBD1
CASSLGTGAYGYTF
TGTGCCAGCAGCTTAGGCACAGGGGCCTATGGCTACACCTTC
>-|TRBJ2-2|TRBV14|-
CASGWRTSGELFF
TGTGCCAGCGGGTGGAGGACGTCCGGGGAGCTGTTTTTT
>few|TRBJ1-1|TRBV19|-
CASSIGGAPAFF
TGTGCCAGTAGTATTGGGGGGGCACCAGCTTTCTTT
>-|TRBJ2-7|TRBV18|-
CASSPVVTYEQYF
TGTGCCAGCTCACCTGTAGTGACCTACGAGCAGTACTTC
>-|TRBJ2-2|TRBV9|-
CASSPRLGLTGELFF
TGTGCCAGCAGCCCCCGACTAGGCCTCACCGGGGAGCTGTTTTTT
>-|TRBJ1-3|TRBV7-9|-
CASSPQVHSGNTIYF
TGTGCCAGCAGCCCACAGGTGCACTCTGGAAACACCATATATTTT
>-|TRBJ2-2|TRBV5-1|-
CASLGSGFTGELFF
TGCGCCAGTCTAGGTAGCGGCTTCACCGGGGAGCTGTTTTTT
>-|TRBJ2-7|TRBV20-1|-
CSASTSYEQYF
TGCAGTGCTAGTACGTCCTACGAGCAGTACTTC
>once|TRBJ2-2|TRBV14|-
CASSASATGELFF
TGTGCCAGCAGCGCCTCAGCCACCGGGGAGCTGTTTTTT
>-|TRBJ1-5|TRBV7-9|-
CASSLGGSSNQPQHF
TGTGCCAGCAGCTTAGGTGGTAGTAGCAATCAGCCCCAGCATTTT
>-|TRBJ2-3|TRBV5-6|-
CASSLGSTDTQYF
TGTGCCAGCAGCTTGGGCAGCACAGATACGCAGTATTTT
>-|TRBJ2-3|TRBV5-1|TRBD2
CASSLEVAGGTDTQYF
TGCGCCAGCAGCTTGGAGGTGGCGGGAGGCACAGATACGCAGTATTTT
>-|TRBJ2-7|TRBV6-5|TRBD2
CASSRSGIFYEQYF
TGTGCCAGCAGCCGTAGCGGGATATTCTACGAGCAGTACTTC
>-|TRBJ2-5|TRBV9|TRBD2
CASSVSGRASETQYF
TGTGCCAGCAGCGTTAGCGGGAGGGCCTCGGAGACCCAGTACTTC
>-|TRBJ2-7|TRBV24-1|-
CATKAARSYYEQYF
TGTGCCACCAAGGCGGCCAGGTCTTACTACGAGCAGTACTTC
>-|TRBJ1-5|TRBV12-3/TRBV12-4|-
CASSLSGGKPQHF
TGTGCCAGCAGTTTAAGCGGGGGGAAGCCCCAGCATTTT
>-|TRBJ1-5|TRBV12-5|-
CASGSQGSGGNQPQHF
TGTGCTAGTGGTTCCCAGGGGTCGGGCGGCAATCAGCCCCAGCATTTT
>-|TRBJ2-7|TRBV7-8|TRBD1
CASREQGAREQYF
TGTGCCAGCAGGGAGCAGGGGGCTCGCGAGCAGTACTTC
>-|TRBJ1-2|TRBV7-8|-
CASSLALGSVYGYTF
TGTGCCAGCAGCTTAGCGCTCGGCAGCGTATATGGCTACACCTTC
>few|TRBJ2-1|TRBV27|TRBD1
CASRRQGADEQFF
TGTGCCAGCAGGAGACAGGGGGCCGATGAGCAGTTCTTC
>-|TRBJ1-1|TRBV6-5|-
CASWYNTEAFF
TGTGCCAGCTGGTATAACACTGAAGCTTTCTTT
>few|TRBJ2-6|TRBV7-6|TRBD1
CASSLTGQRISGANVLTF
TGTGCCAGCAGCCTTACGGGACAGCGAATCTCTGGGGCCAACGTCCTGACTTTC
>-|TRBJ2-1|TRBV4-1|TRBD2
CASSQGGPGLADSYNEQFF
TGCGCCAGCAGCCAAGGAGGACCCGGGCTAGCGGACTCCTACAATGAGCAGTTCTTC
>-|TRBJ1-1|TRBV10-1|-
CASSESGRGGTEAFF
TGCGCCAGCAGTGAGTCCGGCAGGGGAGGCACTGAAGCTTTCTTT
>few|TRBJ1-6|TRBV4-3|-
CASSQDLKGGGRSALHF
TGCGCCAGCAGCCAAGATTTGAAGGGAGGCGGGAGATCAGCCCTCCACTTT
>-|TRBJ2-4|TRBV12-3/TRBV12-4|TRBD1
CASRETGGNIQYF
TGTGCCAGCAGGGAAACAGGGGGGAACATTCAGTACTTC
>-|TRBJ2-1|TRBV19|-
CASRPTAELREQFF
TGTGCCAGTAGACCGACAGCGGAATTACGGGAGCAGTTCTTC
>-|TRBJ1-3|TRBV18|TRBD1
CASSPPGQANTIYF
TGTGCCAGCTCACCCCCCGGACAGGCCAACACCATATATTTT
>-|TRBJ1-2|TRBV7-8|-
CASSLGRNYGYTF
TGTGCCAGCAGTCTGGGGAGGAACTATGGCTACACCTTC
>-|TRBJ1-4|TRBV5-1|-
CASSPLTGTNEKLFF
TGCGCCAGCAGCCCGTTAACAGGGACTAATGAAAAACTGTTTTTT
>-|TRBJ1-2|TRBV11-3|-
CASSPRDDPGYTF
TGTGCCAGCAGCCCTCGGGATGACCCGGGCTACACCTTC
>-|TRBJ1-1|TRBV7-2|-
CASSLQLNTEAFF
TGTGCCAGCAGCTTACAGTTGAACACTGAAGCTTTCTTT
>-|TRBJ2-3|TRBV7-6|-
CASSPSQDQLRDTQYF
TGTGCCAGCAGCCCCTCCCAGGATCAGCTTAGGGATACGCAGTATTTT
>-|TRBJ1-1|TRBV7-9|-
CASSPSGRTEAFF
TGTGCCAGCAGCCCGTCAGGGAGGACTGAAGCTTTCTTT
>once|TRBJ2-1|TRBV27|TRBD2
CASRGLAGEQFF
TGTGCCAGCAGGGGACTAGCAGGCGAGCAGTTCTTC
>-|TRBJ1-5|TRBV5-1|-
CASSLAGRLNQPQHF
TGCGCCAGCAGCTTGGCAGGCAGACTCAATCAGCCCCAGCATTTT
>-|TRBJ2-7|TRBV6-2/TRBV6-3|-
CASSYFRRPVGF
TGTGCCAGCAGTTACTTCCGACGGCCCGTTGGCTTC
>-|TRBJ1-2|TRBV2|-
CASSVLDGDWGYTF
TGTGCCAGCAGTGTCCTCGACGGGGATTGGGGCTACACCTTC
>-|TRBJ2-3|TRBV5-6|-
CASSRFTDTQYF
TGTGCCAGCAGCCGATTCACAGATACGCAGTATTTT
>-|TRBJ1-1|TRBV28|-
CASSLYLRGPQGTEAFF
TGTGCCAGCAGTTTATATCTCAGGGGCCCCCAGGGCACTGAAGCTTTCTTT
>-|TRBJ2-3|TRBV27|-
CAESKGPGSTDTQYF
TGTGCCGAATCAAAAGGCCCGGGGAGCACAGATACGCAGTATTTT
>-|TRBJ2-2|TRBV6-2/TRBV6-3|TRBD2
CASSLTSGAGELFF
TGTGCCAGCAGTCTGACTAGCGGGGCCGGGGAGCTGTTTTTT
>-|TRBJ2-7|TRBV6-5|TRBD2
CASSPSGWSSYEQYF
TGTGCCAGCAGTCCTAGCGGGTGGAGCTCCTACGAGCAGTACTTC
>-|TRBJ2-1|TRBV18|-
CASSALYGGHEGNEQFF
TGTGCCAGCTCAGCACTATATGGGGGGCACGAGGGAAATGAGCAGTTCTTC
>-|TRBJ1-1|TRBV5-5|-
CASSGEQAPNTEAFF
TGTGCCAGCAGCGGCGAGCAGGCCCCCAACACTGAAGCTTTCTTT
>-|TRBJ2-6|TRBV18|-
CASSLRAGANVLTF
TGTGCCAGCTCACTAAGGGCTGGGGCCAACGTCCTGACTTTC
>-|TRBJ2-7|TRBV18|-
CASSPGSRPYEQYF
TGTGCCAGCTCACCAGGGTCTAGACCCTACGAGCAGTACTTC
>few|TRBJ2-2|TRBV7-9|-
CASRPRTGELFF
TGTGCCAGCAGACCGAGGACCGGGGAGCTGTTTTTT
>-|TRBJ1-4|TRBV5-1|-
CASSLGLVENEKLFF
TGCGCCAGCAGCTTGGGACTGGTAGAAAACGAAAAACTGTTTTTT